This T cell receptor (beta chain) was found in a study of T cell repertoires in cytomegalovirus infection. TCRdb re-called the reads through MiXCR, storing one row per CDR3 protein. The table records roughly 920,000 distinct CDR3 sequences, approximately 31% of them present only once. There are many counts of this clonotype. The antigen remains unidentified. Sample: cultured CD8+ T cells from PBMCs, taken from culture after CMV antigen stimulation. The receptor was isolated from a human donor in good health (CMV status not recorded). Some clones in this sample may be carry-over from other donors' samples.

The CDR3 bases are TGTGCCAGCAGCTTATACAGGGGGAAGGAAAAACTGTTTTTT. Translating it yields CASSLYRGKEKLFF. V is TRBV7-8 and J is TRBJ1-4; 8 nucleotides match TRBD1. Germline CDR1 SGHVS, CDR2 FQNEAQ. The CDR3 has 14 residues. V gave up 2 bases and J gave up 8 bases; unmatched junction bases: 4.